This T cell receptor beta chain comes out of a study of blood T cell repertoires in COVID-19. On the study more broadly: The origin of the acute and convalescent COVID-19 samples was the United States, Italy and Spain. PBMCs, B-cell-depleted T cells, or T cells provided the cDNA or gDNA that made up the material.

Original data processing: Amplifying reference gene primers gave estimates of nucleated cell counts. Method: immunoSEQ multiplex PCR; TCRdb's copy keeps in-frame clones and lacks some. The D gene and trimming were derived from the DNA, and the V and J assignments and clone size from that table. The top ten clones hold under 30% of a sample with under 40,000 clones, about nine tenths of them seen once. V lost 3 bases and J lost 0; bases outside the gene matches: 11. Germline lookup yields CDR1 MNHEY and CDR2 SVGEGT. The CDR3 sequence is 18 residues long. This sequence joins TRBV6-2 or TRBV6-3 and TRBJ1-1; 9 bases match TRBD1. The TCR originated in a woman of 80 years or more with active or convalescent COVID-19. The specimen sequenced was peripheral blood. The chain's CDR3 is CASSYIRGTGIMNTEAFF. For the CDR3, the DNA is TGTGCCAGCAGTTATATACGAGGGACAGGGATTATGAACACTGAAGCTTTCTTT.